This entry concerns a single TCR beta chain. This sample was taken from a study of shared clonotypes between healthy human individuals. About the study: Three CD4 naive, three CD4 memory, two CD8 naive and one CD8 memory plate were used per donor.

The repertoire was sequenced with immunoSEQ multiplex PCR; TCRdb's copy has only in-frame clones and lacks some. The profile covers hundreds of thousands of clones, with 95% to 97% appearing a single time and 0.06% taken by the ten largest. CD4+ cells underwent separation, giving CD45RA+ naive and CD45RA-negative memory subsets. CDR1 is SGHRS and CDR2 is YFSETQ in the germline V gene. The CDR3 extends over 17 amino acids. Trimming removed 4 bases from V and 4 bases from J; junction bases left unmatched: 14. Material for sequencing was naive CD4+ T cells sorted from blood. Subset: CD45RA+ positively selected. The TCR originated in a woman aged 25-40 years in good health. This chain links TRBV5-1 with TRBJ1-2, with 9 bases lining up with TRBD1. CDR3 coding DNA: TGCGCCAGCAGCCTAGGGACAGGGCGGACCGCTGGCTATGGCTACACCTTC. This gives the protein CASSLGTGRTAGYGYTF.